Reported below is one TCR beta chain. Via MiXCR, TCRdb re-called the RT-PCR reads, giving one row per CDR3 protein. The data show roughly 1,300 distinct CDR3 sequences, about 37% seen once. CDR1 and CDR2 (germline): SGHRS, YFSETQ. The CDR3 consists of 11 residues. This TCR was recovered from a female donor with primary Sjogren's syndrome. Sequenced material: memory CD4+ T cells from salivary gland. This sequence joins TRBV5-1 and TRBJ2-3; D uncertain. The CDR3 spells CVSRRTDTQYF. CDR3 in DNA: TGCGTTAGCAGGCGCACAGATACGCAGTATTTT.